Described below is a single TCR beta chain sequence and its context. This record comes from a study of shared T cell receptors in the human thymus. The CDR3 runs 16 residues. Trimming at V came to 1 base and at J to 8 bases, leaving 5 bases not matched to a gene. Germline V gives CDR1 SGHDT, CDR2 YYEEEE. Profiling relied on immunoSEQ multiplex PCR, and the TCRdb table lists in-frame clones only, not all of them. This table holds about 660,000 clones, around 89% found once. This sample was shared with a second study, whose subject was human thymus T cells.

The sample comprised thymocytes. V is TRBV5-6 and J is TRBJ2-1; 14 bases are shared with TRBD2. The source of this sequence is a boy under two years old with a congenital heart defect. CDR3 sequence reads: CASSLFSGLAGDEQFF. The CDR3 coding sequence is TGTGCCAGCAGCTTGTTCTCGGGACTAGCGGGGGATGAGCAGTTCTTC.